A selection of T cell receptor beta chains follows, all from one sample in a study of blood T cell repertoires in COVID-19. Clones were sequenced by immunoSEQ multiplex PCR, and TCRdb holds only the in-frame ones, with some missing. In the table there are about 130,000 clones, approximately 82% of which are singletons. What was sequenced was peripheral blood. The receptors derive from a man aged 40-49 years with active or convalescent COVID-19. CDR3s include the opening cysteine and the closing phenylalanine or tryptophan. D genes are given only for firm matches. Size is stated for part of the rows, as once, few or many counts, or as a class when the clone is expanded.

TRBD1	TRBJ2-1	.	TRBV19	TGTGCCAGTAGTGCCCGGACAGGGGCGAACAATGAGCAGTTCTTC	CASSARTGANNEQFF
TRBD2	TRBJ2-5	.	TRBV2	TGTGCCAGCACCCAGTGGGCTAGCGGGGGGGAGACCCAGTACTTC	CASTQWASGGETQYF
TRBD1	TRBJ2-5	.	TRBV6-5	TGTGCCAGCAGTTGGGGACAGGGGAGCGAGACCCAGTACTTC	CASSWGQGSETQYF
TRBD1	TRBJ1-1	.	TRBV6-5	TGTGCCAGCAGAAACAGGGGGCGAGAAGCTTTCTTT	CASRNRGREAFF
TRBD1	TRBJ2-4	few	TRBV19	TGTGCCAGTAGTATGGGCCAGGGGGTGAACATTCAGTACTTC	CASSMGQGVNIQYF
.	TRBJ2-5	.	TRBV9	TGTGCCAGCAGCGTAGAAGGGGGTCAAGAGACCCAGTACTTC	CASSVEGGQETQYF
.	TRBJ1-1	.	TRBV6-2/TRBV6-3	TGTGCCAGCAGTCGACCAGCGGGGGGGATCACTGAAGCTTTCTTT	CASSRPAGGITEAFF
.	TRBJ1-2	.	TRBV25-1	TGTGCCAGCCTGACTGGACAGTCTGGCTACACCTTC	CASLTGQSGYTF
.	TRBJ1-1	.	TRBV5-1	TGCGCCAGCAGCTTGGCCGGGGGGAACACTGAAGCTTTCTTT	CASSLAGGNTEAFF
TRBD2	TRBJ2-3	.	TRBV2	TGTGCCAGCAGTCCGGGGGGAGCCGGCACAGATACGCAGTATTTT	CASSPGGAGTDTQYF
.	TRBJ2-1	.	TRBV7-2	TGTGCCAGCAGCCCGGGACGGGAGTTCTACAATGAGCAGTTCTTC	CASSPGREFYNEQFF
.	TRBJ1-6	.	TRBV7-3	TGTGCCAGCAGCTTATGGGGGCAGGATCAATCACCCCTCCACTTT	CASSLWGQDQSPLHF
TRBD2	TRBJ2-1	.	TRBV5-4	TGTGCCAGCCGAGGTCCAGCGGGGGGGCGGAATGAGCAGTTCTTC	CASRGPAGGRNEQFF
TRBD2	TRBJ2-7	many	TRBV3-1/TRBV3-2	TGTGCCAGCAATCACGGCGGGGGTAGCTACGAGCAGTACTTC	CASNHGGGSYEQYF
.	TRBJ2-3	.	TRBV5-1	TGCGCCAGCAGCTTGGCCACGGGGAAATATGCCACAGATACGCAGTATTTT	CASSLATGKYATDTQYF
.	TRBJ2-2	.	TRBV18	TGTGCCAGCTCCAACAGGGATACCGGGGAGCTGTTTTTT	CASSNRDTGELFF
.	TRBJ2-7	.	TRBV21-1	TGTGCCAGCAGCAAAGATGGAGGACAGGGGGTTGACGAGCAGTACTTC	CASSKDGGQGVDEQYF
TRBD1	TRBJ2-7	few	TRBV5-1	TGCGCCAGCAGCTTGGATGGACAGGGTATCGCCGAGCAGTACTTC	CASSLDGQGIAEQYF
TRBD1	TRBJ1-1	.	TRBV5-4	TGTGCCAGCAGCTTGTCAGGGGGCACTGAAGCTTTCTTT	CASSLSGGTEAFF
.	TRBJ1-1	.	TRBV5-6	TGTGCCAGCAGCTTGCCCTCCTTTACAGGGACTGAAGCTTTCTTT	CASSLPSFTGTEAFF
.	TRBJ2-7	.	TRBV21-1	TGTGCCAGCAATGTCGGTACCTACGAGCAGTACTTC	CASNVGTYEQYF
.	TRBJ1-4	.	TRBV25-1	TGTGCCAGCAGTGGCCCCGGCGGGGGATACGCAACTAATGAAAAACTGTTTTTT	CASSGPGGGYATNEKLFF
.	TRBJ1-5	.	TRBV5-1	TGCGCCAGCAGCTCAGGACAGCCCAATCAGCCCCAGCATTTT	CASSSGQPNQPQHF
.	TRBJ2-6	.	TRBV6-4	TGTGCCAGCAGCAACAGCCCCGAGGGGGCCAACGTCCTGACTTTC	CASSNSPEGANVLTF
TRBD2	TRBJ2-1	.	TRBV12-5	TGTGCTAGTGGCCGGGGACTAGCGGGGGTCAACAATGAGCAGTTCTTC	CASGRGLAGVNNEQFF
TRBD1	TRBJ1-1	.	TRBV6-5	TGTGCCAGCAGTATACGAAGACAGGGGAGGACTGAAGCTTTCTTT	CASSIRRQGRTEAFF
.	TRBJ2-3	.	TRBV11-3	TGTGCCAGCAGCTTAGGGGGGCTAGCGGTTACAGATACGCAGTATTTT	CASSLGGLAVTDTQYF
.	TRBJ2-1	.	TRBV3-1/TRBV3-2	TGTGCCAGCAGAGGAGGTAATGAGCAGTTCTTC	CASRGGNEQFF
TRBD2	TRBJ2-1	.	TRBV11-2	TGTGCCAGCAGCTTAGGAGCGGGACTAGCGGGGGGCTACAATGAGCAGTTCTTC	CASSLGAGLAGGYNEQFF
TRBD2	TRBJ2-5	.	TRBV3-1/TRBV3-2	TGTGCCAGCAGCCAAGGACTAGCGGGGGGGGAGACCCAGTACTTC	CASSQGLAGGETQYF
TRBD2	TRBJ2-1	.	TRBV10-3	TGTGCCATCAGTTCATCTAGCGGGGGGGCCTACAATGAGCAGTTCTTC	CAISSSSGGAYNEQFF
.	TRBJ1-5	.	TRBV7-2	TGTGCCAGTGCTTCGACAGGTCAGAAGAATCAGCCCCAGCATTTT	CASASTGQKNQPQHF
TRBD1	TRBJ1-1	.	TRBV2	TGTGCCAGCAGTGCCGGGACAGGGGGCGGGGTGAACACTGAAGCTTTCTTT	CASSAGTGGGVNTEAFF
.	TRBJ2-1	once	TRBV9	TGTGCCAGCAGCGTAGGGGGAGCTTCCTACAATGAGCAGTTCTTC	CASSVGGASYNEQFF
.	TRBJ1-4	.	TRBV6-2/TRBV6-3	TGTGCCAGCAGCGCAGGGAACGTTGGGGAAAAACTGTTTTTT	CASSAGNVGEKLFF
.	TRBJ2-7	.	TRBV13	TGTGCCAGCAGCGCCGCCCCGGACAGCCCCTACGAGCAGTACTTC	CASSAAPDSPYEQYF
TRBD2	TRBJ2-1	.	TRBV19	TGTGCCAGTAGTCCGCGGGAAGCGGGGTCCATCAGCTCCTACAATGAGCAGTTCTTC	CASSPREAGSISSYNEQFF
.	TRBJ1-4	.	TRBV6-5	TGTGCCAGCCGGCCCGGAGGCCCCAATGAAAAACTGTTTTTT	CASRPGGPNEKLFF
TRBD1	TRBJ1-4	.	TRBV19	TGTGCCAGTAAATACAGGGGCGGGTTTTGGGAAAAACTGTTTTTT	CASKYRGGFWEKLFF
.	TRBJ1-6	once	TRBV19	TGTGCCAGTTACAGGGAAGTTACCAGCTCCTATAATTCACCCCTCCACTTT	CASYREVTSSYNSPLHF
.	TRBJ2-2	.	TRBV14	TGTGCCAGCAGCCATAAGCCTAATAGTCACACCGGGGAGCTGTTTTTT	CASSHKPNSHTGELFF
TRBD1	TRBJ2-7	.	TRBV6-2/TRBV6-3	TGTGCCAGCAGCCAGGGGGCAAACGAGCAGTACTTC	CASSQGANEQYF